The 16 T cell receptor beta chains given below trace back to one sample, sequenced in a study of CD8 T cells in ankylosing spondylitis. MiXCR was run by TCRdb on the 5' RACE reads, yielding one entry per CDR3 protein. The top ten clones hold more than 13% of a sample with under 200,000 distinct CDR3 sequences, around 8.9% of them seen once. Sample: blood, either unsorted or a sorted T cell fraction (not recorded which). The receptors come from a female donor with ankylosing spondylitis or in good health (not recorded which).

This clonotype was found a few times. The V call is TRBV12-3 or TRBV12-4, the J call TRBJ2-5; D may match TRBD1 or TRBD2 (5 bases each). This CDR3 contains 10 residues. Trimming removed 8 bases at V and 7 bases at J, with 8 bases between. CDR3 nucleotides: TGTGCCAGCGCTGGGGGGACCCAGTACTTC. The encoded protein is CASAGGTQYF.

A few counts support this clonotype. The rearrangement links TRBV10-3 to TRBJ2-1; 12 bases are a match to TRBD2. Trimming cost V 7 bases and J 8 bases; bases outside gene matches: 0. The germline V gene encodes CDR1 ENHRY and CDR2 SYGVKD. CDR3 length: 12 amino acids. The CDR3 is CAITSGGDEQFF. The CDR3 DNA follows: TGTGCCATCACTAGCGGGGGGGATGAGCAGTTCTTC.

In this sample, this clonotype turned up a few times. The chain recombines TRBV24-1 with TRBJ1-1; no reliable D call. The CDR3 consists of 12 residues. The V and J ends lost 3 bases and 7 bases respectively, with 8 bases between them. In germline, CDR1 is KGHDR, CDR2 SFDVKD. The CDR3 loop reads CATSDLDGEAFF. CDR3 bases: TGTGCCACCAGTGATCTAGACGGTGAAGCTTTCTTT.

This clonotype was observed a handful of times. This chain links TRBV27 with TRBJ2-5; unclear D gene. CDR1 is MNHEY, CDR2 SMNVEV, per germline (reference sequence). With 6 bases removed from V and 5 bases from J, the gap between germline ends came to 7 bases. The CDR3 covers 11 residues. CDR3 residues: CASRGFETQYF. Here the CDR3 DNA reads TGTGCCAGCAGAGGCTTTGAGACCCAGTACTTC.

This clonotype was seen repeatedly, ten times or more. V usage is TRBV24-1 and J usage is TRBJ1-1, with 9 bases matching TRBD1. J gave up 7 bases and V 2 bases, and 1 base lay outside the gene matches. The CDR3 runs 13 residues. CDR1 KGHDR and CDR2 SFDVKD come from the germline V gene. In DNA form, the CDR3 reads TGTGCCACCAGTGATTCGACAGGGGGTGAAGCTTTCTTT. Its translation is CATSDSTGGEAFF.

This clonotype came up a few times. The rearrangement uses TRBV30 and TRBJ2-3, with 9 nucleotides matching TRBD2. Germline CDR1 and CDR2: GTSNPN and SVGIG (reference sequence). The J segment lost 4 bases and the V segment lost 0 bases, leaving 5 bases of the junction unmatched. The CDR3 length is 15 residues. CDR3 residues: CAWSVLAGVADTQYF. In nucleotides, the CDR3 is TGTGCCTGGAGTGTTTTAGCGGGAGTAGCAGATACGCAGTATTTT.

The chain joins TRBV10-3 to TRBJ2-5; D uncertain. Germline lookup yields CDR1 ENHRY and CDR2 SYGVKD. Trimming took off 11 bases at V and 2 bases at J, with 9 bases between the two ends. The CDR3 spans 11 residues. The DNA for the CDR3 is TGTGCCGCGCGAACTCAAGAGACCCAGTACTTC. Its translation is CAARTQETQYF.

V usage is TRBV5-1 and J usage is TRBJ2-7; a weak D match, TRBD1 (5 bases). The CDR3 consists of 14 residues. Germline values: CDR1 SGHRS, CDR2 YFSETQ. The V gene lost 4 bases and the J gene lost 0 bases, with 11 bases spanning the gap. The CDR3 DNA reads TGCGCCAGCAGCCCACAGGTTTACTCCTACGAGCAGTACTTC. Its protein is CASSPQVYSYEQYF.

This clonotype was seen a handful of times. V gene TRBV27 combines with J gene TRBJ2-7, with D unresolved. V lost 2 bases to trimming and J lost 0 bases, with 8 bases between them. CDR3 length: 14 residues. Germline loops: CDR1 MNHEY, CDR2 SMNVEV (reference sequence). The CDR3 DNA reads TGTGCCAGCAGTTTAGCCCCCCTCTCCTACGAGCAGTACTTC. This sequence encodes CASSLAPLSYEQYF.

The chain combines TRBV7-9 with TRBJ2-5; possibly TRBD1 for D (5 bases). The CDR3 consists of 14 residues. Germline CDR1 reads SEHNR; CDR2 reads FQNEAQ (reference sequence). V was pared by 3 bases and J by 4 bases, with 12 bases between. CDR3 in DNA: TGTGCCAGCAGCTTGTCCTTAAGGGGAGAGACCCAGTACTTC. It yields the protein CASSLSLRGETQYF.

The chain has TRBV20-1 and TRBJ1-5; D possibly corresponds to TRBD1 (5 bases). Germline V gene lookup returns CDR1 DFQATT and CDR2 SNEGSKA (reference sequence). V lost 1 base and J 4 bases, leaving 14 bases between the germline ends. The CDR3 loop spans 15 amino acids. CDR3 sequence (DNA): TGCAGTGCTAGAGCGAGGGGTGGCCTAAATCAGCCCCAGCATTTT. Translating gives CSARARGGLNQPQHF.

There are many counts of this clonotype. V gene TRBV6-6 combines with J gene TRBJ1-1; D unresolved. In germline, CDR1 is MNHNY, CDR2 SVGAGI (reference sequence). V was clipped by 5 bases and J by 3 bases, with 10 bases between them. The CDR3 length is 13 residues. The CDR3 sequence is CASSPTLYTEAFF. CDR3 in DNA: TGTGCCAGCAGTCCCACACTTTACACTGAAGCTTTCTTT.

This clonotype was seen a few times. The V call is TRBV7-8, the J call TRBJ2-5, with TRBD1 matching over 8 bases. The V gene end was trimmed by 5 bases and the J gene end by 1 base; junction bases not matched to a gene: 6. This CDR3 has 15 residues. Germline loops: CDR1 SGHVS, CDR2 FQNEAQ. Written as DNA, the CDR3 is TGTGCCAGCAGCCTCGCCACAGGGGGCCAAGAGACCCAGTACTTC. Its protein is CASSLATGGQETQYF.

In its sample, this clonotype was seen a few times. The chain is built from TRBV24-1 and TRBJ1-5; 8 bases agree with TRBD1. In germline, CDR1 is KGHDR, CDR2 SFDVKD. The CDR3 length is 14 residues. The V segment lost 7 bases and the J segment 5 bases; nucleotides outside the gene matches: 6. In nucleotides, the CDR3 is TGTGCCACCAGCCCCCCAGGGGGCGATCAGCCCCAGCATTTT. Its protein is CATSPPGGDQPQHF.

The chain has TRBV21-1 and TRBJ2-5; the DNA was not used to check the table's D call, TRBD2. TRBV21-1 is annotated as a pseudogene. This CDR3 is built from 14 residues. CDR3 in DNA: TGTGCCAGCAGCTTGCGGGAGGGGCAGGGGACCCAGTACTTC. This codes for CASSLREGQGTQYF.

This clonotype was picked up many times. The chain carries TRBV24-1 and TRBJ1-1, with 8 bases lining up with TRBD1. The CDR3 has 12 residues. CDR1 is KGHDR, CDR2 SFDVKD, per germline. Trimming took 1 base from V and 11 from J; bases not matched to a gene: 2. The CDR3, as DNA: TGTGCCACCAGTGATTTTCAGGGGGCGGCTTTCTTT. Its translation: CATSDFQGAAFF.